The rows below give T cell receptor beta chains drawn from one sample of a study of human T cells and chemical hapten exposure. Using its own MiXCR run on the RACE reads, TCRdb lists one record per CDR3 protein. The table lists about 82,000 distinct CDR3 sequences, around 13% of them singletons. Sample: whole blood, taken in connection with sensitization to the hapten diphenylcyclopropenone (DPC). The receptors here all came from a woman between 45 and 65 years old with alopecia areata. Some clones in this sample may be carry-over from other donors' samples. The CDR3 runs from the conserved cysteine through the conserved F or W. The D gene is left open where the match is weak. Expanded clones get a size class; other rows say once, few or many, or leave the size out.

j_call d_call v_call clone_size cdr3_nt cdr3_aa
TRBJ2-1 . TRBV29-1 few TGCAGCGTCGCAGGAAGAGCGGGCCGCTCCTACAATGAGCAGTTCTTC CSVAGRAGRSYNEQFF
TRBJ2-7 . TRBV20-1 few TGCAGTGCTAGAGACAGGGAGAACTTCTACGAGCAGTACTTC CSARDRENFYEQYF
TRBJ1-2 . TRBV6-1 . TGTGCCAGCAGGTCGGTTATTAATGGCTACACCTTC CASRSVINGYTF
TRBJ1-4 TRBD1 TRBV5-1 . TGCGCCAGCAGCTCGGGGAGATTACAGGGGACGAATGAAAAACTGTTTTTT CASSSGRLQGTNEKLFF
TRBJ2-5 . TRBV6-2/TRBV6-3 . TGTGCCAGCAGTTACCCGCGGGAGACCCAGTACTTC CASSYPRETQYF
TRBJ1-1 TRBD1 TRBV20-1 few TGCAGTGCTAGGGCAGGGACAGGGAGGACTGAAGCTTTCTTT CSARAGTGRTEAFF
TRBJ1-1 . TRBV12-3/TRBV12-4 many TGTGCCAGCAGCCCATCGGGGCACTCGAACACTGAAGCTTTCTTT CASSPSGHSNTEAFF
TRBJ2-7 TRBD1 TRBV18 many TGTGCCAGCTCAGCCCGACAGGGGAGGTACGAGCAGTACTTC CASSARQGRYEQYF
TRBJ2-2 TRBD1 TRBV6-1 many TGTGCCAGCAGTGAAGCCCACAGGGGGGTGGCCGGGGAGCTGTTTTTT CASSEAHRGVAGELFF
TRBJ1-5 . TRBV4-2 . TGTGCCAGCAGCCAAGATATAGATCAGCCCCAGCATTTT CASSQDIDQPQHF
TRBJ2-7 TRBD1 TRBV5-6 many TGTGCCAGCAGCTCGACGGGACAGGGAAATGAGCAGTACTTC CASSSTGQGNEQYF
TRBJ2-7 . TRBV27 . TGTGCCAGCAGTCTAACGGACGGAACCTACGAGCAGTACTTC CASSLTDGTYEQYF
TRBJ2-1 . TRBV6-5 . TGTGCCAGCAGTTACTTGGGACCCATCTACAATGAGCAGTTCTTC CASSYLGPIYNEQFF
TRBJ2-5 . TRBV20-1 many TGCAGTGCTAGGACACCGGAGACCCAGTACTTC CSARTPETQYF
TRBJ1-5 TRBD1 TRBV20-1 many TGCAGTGCTAGAGCGACAGGGTCAAATCAGCCCCAGCATTTT CSARATGSNQPQHF
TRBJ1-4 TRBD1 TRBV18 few TGTGCCAGCTCATCGGGACAGGGGGCCGATGAAAAACTGTTTTTT CASSSGQGADEKLFF
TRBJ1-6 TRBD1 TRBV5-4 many TGTGCCAGCAGCTGGGACAGGGGAAGCTCACCCCTCCACTTT CASSWDRGSSPLHF
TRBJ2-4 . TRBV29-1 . TGCAGCGTTGTGACACAAAACATTCAGTACTTC CSVVTQNIQYF
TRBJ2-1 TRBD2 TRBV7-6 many TGTGCCAGCAGCTCACTAGCGCTCGCCTACAATGAGCAGTTCTTC CASSSLALAYNEQFF
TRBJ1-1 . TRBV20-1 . TGCAGTGCTAGAGGAGGGTCCCAGTGGAACACTGAAGCTTTCTTT CSARGGSQWNTEAFF
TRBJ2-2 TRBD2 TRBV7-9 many TGTGCCAGCAGCTTATTAGCGGGAGTTTATACCGGGGAGCTGTTTTTT CASSLLAGVYTGELFF
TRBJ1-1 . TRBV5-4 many TGTGCCAGCAGCAATCGGGAACGACCTATAGCTTTCTTT CASSNRERPIAFF
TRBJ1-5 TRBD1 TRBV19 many TGTGCCAGTAGTATCGCCGACAGGGGCAATCAGCCCCAGCATTTT CASSIADRGNQPQHF
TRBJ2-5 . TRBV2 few TGTGCCAGCAGTGATGTGGCTATCCAAGAGACCCAGTACTTC CASSDVAIQETQYF
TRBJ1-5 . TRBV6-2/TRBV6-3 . TGTGCCAGCGGGGAACAGGTAGGCGGCAATCAGCCCCAGCATTTT CASGEQVGGNQPQHF
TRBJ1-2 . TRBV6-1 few TGTGCCAGCAGTGAGAAACCCCTTTCGGGGTCGGAGAGCTACACCTTC CASSEKPLSGSESYTF
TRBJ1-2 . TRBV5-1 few TGCGCCAGCAGCTTGGACAGCCCGGATGGCTACACCTTC CASSLDSPDGYTF
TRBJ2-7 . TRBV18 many TGTGCCAGCGAAGGAGATTCCTACGAGCAGTACTTC CASEGDSYEQYF
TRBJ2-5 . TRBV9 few TGTGCCAGCAGCGTTGGGCCAAACCAAGAGACCCAGTACTTC CASSVGPNQETQYF
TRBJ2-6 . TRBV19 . TGTGCCAGTAGTCGGCACTCTGGGGCCAACGTCCTGACTTTC CASSRHSGANVLTF
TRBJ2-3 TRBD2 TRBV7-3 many TGTGCCAGCAGCTTGTTTCCAGCGGGAACCCTCTCAGATACGCAGTATTTT CASSLFPAGTLSDTQYF
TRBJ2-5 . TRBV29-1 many TGCAGCGTTGCAACCGGGGCCAAAGAGACCCAGTACTTC CSVATGAKETQYF
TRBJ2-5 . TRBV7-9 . TGTGCCAGCAGCTTAGACCAATGGACGGGAGAAGAGACCCAGTACTTC CASSLDQWTGEETQYF
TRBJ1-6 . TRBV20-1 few TGCAGTGCTAGAGGGTCACAGGTCAGCTCCTATAATTCACCCCTCCACTTT CSARGSQVSSYNSPLHF
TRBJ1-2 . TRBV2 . TGTGCCAGCAGTGAAGGGCGGATCTATGGCTACACCTTC CASSEGRIYGYTF
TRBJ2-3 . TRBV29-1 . TGCAGCGTTGAAGATGCTGACAGCGTAGAACACACAGATACGCAGTATTTT CSVEDADSVEHTDTQYF
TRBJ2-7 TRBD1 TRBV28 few TGTGCCAGCAGTTCCACCGGGACAGGGAGTGAGCAGTACTTC CASSSTGTGSEQYF
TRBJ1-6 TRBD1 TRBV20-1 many TGCAGTGCTAACCCGGGACAGGGGAGGGCACCCCTCCACTTT CSANPGQGRAPLHF
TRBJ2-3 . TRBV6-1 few TGTGCCAGCAGCTGGGACTCCATCCCCACAGATACGCAGTATTTT CASSWDSIPTDTQYF
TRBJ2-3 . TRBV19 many TGTGCCAGTAGTGTCGACATCGATACGCAGTATTTT CASSVDIDTQYF
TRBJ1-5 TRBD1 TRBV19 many TGTGCCAGTAGTAACACAGGGGGCCATCAGCCCCAGCATTTT CASSNTGGHQPQHF
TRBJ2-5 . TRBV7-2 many TGTGCCAGCAGCCCGGAGGCCAGCACACAAGAGACCCAGTACTTC CASSPEASTQETQYF
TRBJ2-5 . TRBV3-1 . TGTGCCAGCAGCCAAGATAGAAAGGTGGTGAAGACCCAGTACTTC CASSQDRKVVKTQYF
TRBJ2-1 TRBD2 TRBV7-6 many TGTGCCAGCAGCTTAGGGGTTCCTAGCGGGATCAACAATGAGCAGTTCTTC CASSLGVPSGINNEQFF
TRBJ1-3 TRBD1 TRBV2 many TGTGCCAGCAGCCTGACAGGGGCCGGAAACACCATATATTTT CASSLTGAGNTIYF
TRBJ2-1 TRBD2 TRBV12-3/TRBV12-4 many TGTGCCAGCAAGGGTCTAGCGGGAGATGAGCAGTTCTTC CASKGLAGDEQFF
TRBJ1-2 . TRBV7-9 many TGTGCCAGCAGCTTAACCAAAAGCGGCTACACCTTC CASSLTKSGYTF
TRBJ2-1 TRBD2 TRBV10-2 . TGCGCCAGCAGTGTCACTAGCGGGCACAATGAGCAGTTCTTC CASSVTSGHNEQFF